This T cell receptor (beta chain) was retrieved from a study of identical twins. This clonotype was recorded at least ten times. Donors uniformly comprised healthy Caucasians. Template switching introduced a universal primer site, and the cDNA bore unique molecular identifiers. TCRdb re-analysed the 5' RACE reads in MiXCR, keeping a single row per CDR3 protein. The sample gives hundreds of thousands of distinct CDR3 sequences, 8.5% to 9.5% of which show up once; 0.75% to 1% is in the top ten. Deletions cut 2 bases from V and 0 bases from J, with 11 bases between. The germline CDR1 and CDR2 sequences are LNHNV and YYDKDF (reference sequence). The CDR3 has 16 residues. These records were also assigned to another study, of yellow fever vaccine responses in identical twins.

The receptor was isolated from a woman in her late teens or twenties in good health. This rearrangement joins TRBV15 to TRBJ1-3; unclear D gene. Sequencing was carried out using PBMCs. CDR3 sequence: CATSRFGTTSGNTIYF. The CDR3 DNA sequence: TGTGCCACCAGCAGATTTGGCACCACCTCTGGAAACACCATATATTTT.